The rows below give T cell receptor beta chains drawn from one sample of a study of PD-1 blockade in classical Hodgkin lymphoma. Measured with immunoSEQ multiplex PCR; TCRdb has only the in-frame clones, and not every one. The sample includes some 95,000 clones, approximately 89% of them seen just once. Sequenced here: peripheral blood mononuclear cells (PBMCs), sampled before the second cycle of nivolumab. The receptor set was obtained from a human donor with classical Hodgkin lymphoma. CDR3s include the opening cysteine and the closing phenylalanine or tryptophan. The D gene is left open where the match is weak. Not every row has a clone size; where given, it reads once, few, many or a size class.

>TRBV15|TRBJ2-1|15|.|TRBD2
CATSRAPGTSDEQFF
TGTGCCACCAGCAGAGCCCCCGGGACTAGCGATGAGCAGTTCTTC
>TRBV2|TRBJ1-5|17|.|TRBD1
CASSGRDREYSNQPQHF
TGTGCCAGCAGTGGCCGGGACAGGGAGTATAGCAATCAGCCCCAGCATTTT
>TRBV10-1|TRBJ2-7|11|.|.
CASSEGLEQYF
TGCGCCAGCAGTGAGGGGTTAGAGCAGTACTTC
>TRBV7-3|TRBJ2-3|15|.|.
CASSLLGSRTDTQYF
TGTGCCAGCAGCTTACTAGGGTCTCGCACAGATACGCAGTATTTT
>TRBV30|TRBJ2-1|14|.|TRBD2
CAWNRGLAVNEQFF
TGTGCCTGGAATCGGGGACTAGCGGTCAATGAGCAGTTCTTC
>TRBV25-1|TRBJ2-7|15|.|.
CASSEYNDRTYEQYF
TGTGCCAGCAGTGAATATAATGACAGAACCTACGAGCAGTACTTC
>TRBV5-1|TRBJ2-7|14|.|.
CASSDDRISYEQYF
TGCGCCAGCAGCGATGACAGGATTTCTTACGAGCAGTACTTC
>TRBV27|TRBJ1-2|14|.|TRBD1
CASSLRDRPGGYTF
TGTGCCAGCAGCCTACGGGACAGGCCGGGTGGCTACACCTTC
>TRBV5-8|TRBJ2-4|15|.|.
CASSLALWAKNIQYF
TGTGCCAGCAGCTTGGCCCTTTGGGCCAAAAACATTCAGTACTTC
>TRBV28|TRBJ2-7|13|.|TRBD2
CASSRGGVDEQYF
TGTGCCAGCAGTCGGGGAGGGGTCGACGAGCAGTACTTC
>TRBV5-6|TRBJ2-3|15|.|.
CASSHEVRRADTQYF
TGTGCCAGCAGCCACGAAGTAAGGAGGGCAGATACGCAGTATTTT
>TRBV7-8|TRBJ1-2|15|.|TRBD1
CASSSEGATNYGYTF
TGTGCCAGCAGCTCAGAGGGGGCTACTAACTATGGCTACACCTTC
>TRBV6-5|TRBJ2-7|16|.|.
CASSYSSYTIPGEQYF
TGTGCCAGCAGTTACTCCTCCTACACAATCCCCGGCGAGCAGTACTTC
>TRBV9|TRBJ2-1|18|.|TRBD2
CASSVALAGGLFRNEQFF
TGTGCCAGCAGCGTAGCTCTCGCGGGGGGGTTGTTTCGCAATGAGCAGTTCTTC
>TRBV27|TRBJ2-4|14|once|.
CASTMRGAKNIQYF
TGTGCCAGCACTATGAGAGGGGCCAAAAACATTCAGTACTTC
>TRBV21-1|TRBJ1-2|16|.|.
CASSKLGHRGSYGYTF
TGTGCCAGCAGCAAATTGGGGCACAGGGGGTCTTATGGCTACACCTTC
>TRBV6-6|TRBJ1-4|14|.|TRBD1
CASSYGTGFGKLFF
TGTGCCAGCAGTTACGGGACAGGGTTTGGAAAACTGTTTTTT
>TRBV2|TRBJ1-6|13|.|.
CASRALDNSPLHF
TGTGCCAGCAGAGCATTGGATAATTCACCCCTCCACTTT
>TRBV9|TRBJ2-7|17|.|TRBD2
CASSVGVGGLGAYEQYF
TGTGCCAGCAGCGTAGGGGTTGGGGGACTAGGGGCCTACGAGCAGTACTTC
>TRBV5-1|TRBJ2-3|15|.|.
CASSLEASGTDTQYF
TGCGCCAGCAGCTTGGAAGCTAGCGGCACAGATACGCAGTATTTT
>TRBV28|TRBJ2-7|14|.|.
CASSSSTATYEQYF
TGTGCCAGCAGTTCCTCGACGGCTACCTACGAGCAGTACTTC
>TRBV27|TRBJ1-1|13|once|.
CASSFLGDHEAFF
TGTGCCAGCAGTTTTTTAGGGGACCATGAAGCTTTCTTT
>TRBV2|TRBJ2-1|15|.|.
CASTRDSSSHNEQFF
TGTGCCAGCACCCGGGACTCCTCGTCCCACAATGAGCAGTTCTTC
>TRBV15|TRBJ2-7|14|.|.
CATSREISGDEQYF
TGTGCCACCAGCAGAGAGATTTCGGGGGACGAGCAGTACTTC
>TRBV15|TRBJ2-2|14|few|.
CATTGDRRTGELFF
TGTGCCACCACGGGGGATCGTCGCACCGGGGAGCTGTTTTTT
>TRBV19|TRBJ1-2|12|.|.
CASRSGSYGYTF
TGTGCCAGTAGATCGGGGTCCTATGGCTACACCTTC
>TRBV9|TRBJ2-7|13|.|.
CASSRTKRDEQYF
TGTGCCAGCAGCCGGACTAAACGGGACGAGCAGTACTTC
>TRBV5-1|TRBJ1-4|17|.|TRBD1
CASSLVGTGSREEKLFF
TGCGCCAGCAGCTTGGTAGGGACAGGGTCCCGGGAGGAAAAACTGTTTTTT
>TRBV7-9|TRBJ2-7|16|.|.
CASSLDRGLLRYEQYF
TGTGCCAGCAGCTTAGACCGGGGGCTCCTAAGGTACGAGCAGTACTTC
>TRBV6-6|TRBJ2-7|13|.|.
CASSYGQTYEQYF
TGTGCCAGCAGTTATGGACAGACCTACGAGCAGTACTTC
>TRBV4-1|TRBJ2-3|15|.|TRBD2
CASSQRTSVTDTQYF
TGCGCCAGCAGCCAAAGGACTAGCGTCACAGATACGCAGTATTTT
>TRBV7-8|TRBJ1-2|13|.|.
CASSFARVYGYTF
TGTGCCAGCAGCTTCGCCAGGGTCTATGGCTACACCTTC
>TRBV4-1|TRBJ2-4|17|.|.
CASSQPLRAGPKNIQYF
TGCGCCAGCAGCCAACCCCTACGTGCGGGTCCCAAAAACATTCAGTACTTC
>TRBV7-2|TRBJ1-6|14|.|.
CASSAVGGGSPLHF
TGTGCCAGCAGTGCGGTAGGGGGGGGTTCACCCCTCCACTTT
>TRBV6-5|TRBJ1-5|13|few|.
CASSYYGNQPQHF
TGTGCCAGCAGTTACTATGGCAATCAGCCCCAGCATTTT
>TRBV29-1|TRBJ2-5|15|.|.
CSVVPLSLSQETQYF
TGCAGCGTTGTCCCCTTGTCCTTGTCCCAAGAGACCCAGTACTTC
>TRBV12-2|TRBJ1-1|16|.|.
CASRLRDRDPNTEAFF
TGTGCAAGTCGCTTAAGGGACAGGGATCCGAACACTGAAGCTTTCTTT
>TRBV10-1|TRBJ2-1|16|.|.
CASSESIGIGVNEQFF
TGCGCCAGCAGTGAGTCGATTGGCATTGGGGTCAATGAGCAGTTCTTC
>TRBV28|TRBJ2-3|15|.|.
CASSPPAPQDYTQYF
TGTGCCAGCAGTCCCCCCGCCCCACAGGATTATACGCAGTATTTT
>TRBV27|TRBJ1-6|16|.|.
CASSLLGPVQASPLHF
TGTGCCAGCAGTTTATTGGGGCCGGTTCAAGCCTCACCCCTCCACTTT
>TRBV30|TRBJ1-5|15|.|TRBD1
CAWSPDRGQNQPQHF
TGTGCCTGGAGTCCGGACAGGGGGCAAAATCAGCCCCAGCATTTT
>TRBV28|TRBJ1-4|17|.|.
CASSLFSPGTRNEKLFF
TGTGCCAGCAGTTTATTTAGTCCCGGGACAAGAAATGAAAAACTGTTTTTT
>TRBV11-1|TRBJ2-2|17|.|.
CASSLVPRWGNTGELFF
TGTGCCAGCAGCTTAGTCCCCAGATGGGGAAACACCGGGGAGCTGTTTTTT
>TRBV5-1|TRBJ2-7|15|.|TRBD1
CASRLDGTVSYEQYF
TGCGCCAGCAGACTGGACGGGACAGTCTCCTACGAGCAGTACTTC
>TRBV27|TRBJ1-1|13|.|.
CASSLVGDTEAFF
TGTGCCAGCAGCCTGGTGGGGGACACTGAAGCTTTCTTT